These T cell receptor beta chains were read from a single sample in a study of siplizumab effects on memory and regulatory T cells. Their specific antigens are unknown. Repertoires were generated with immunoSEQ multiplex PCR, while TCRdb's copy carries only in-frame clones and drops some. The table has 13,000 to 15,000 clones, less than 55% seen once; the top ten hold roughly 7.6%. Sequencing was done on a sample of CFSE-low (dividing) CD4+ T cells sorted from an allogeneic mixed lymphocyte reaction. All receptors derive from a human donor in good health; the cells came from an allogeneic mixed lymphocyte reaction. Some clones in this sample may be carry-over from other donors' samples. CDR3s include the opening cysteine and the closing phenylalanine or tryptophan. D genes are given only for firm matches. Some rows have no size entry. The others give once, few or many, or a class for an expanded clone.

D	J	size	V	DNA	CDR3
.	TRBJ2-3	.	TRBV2	TGTGCCAGCAGGGGGGGGCTTGGCACAGATACGCAGTATTTT	CASRGGLGTDTQYF
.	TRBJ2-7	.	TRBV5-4	TGTGCCAGCAGTCGGAAACGGGTGGGGACATCTACCCCCTACGAGCAGTACTTC	CASSRKRVGTSTPYEQYF
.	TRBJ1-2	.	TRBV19	TGTGCCAGTAGTACGGGCAGGAAAGGCTACACCTTC	CASSTGRKGYTF
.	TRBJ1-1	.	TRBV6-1	TGTGCCAGCAGACGTTCGCTGGACACTGAAGCTTTCTTT	CASRRSLDTEAFF
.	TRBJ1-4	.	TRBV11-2	TGTGCCAGCAGCGCCAGGGTCGGAGGACTGTTTTTT	CASSARVGGLFF
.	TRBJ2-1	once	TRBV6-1	TGTGCCAGCAGCCGGGCAAGCTCCTACAATGAGCAGTTCTTC	CASSRASSYNEQFF
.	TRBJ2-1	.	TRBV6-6	TGTGCCAGCAGTTACTCGATCGGAGATGGGTTCTTC	CASSYSIGDGFF
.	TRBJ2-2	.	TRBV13	TGTGCCAGCAGCCGCGGGGCCTCCGCGAACACCGGGGAGCTGTTTTTT	CASSRGASANTGELFF
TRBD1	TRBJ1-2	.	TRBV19	TGTGCCAGCATTCCGGGACAGGGGCACTATGGCTACACCTTC	CASIPGQGHYGYTF
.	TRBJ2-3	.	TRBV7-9	TGTGCCAGCAGCTCGCAGTTTGTAGATACGCAGTATTTT	CASSSQFVDTQYF
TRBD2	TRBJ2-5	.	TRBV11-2	TGTGCCAGCAGTCCAAGACTAGCCGGAGAGACCCAGTACTTC	CASSPRLAGETQYF
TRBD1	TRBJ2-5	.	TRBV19	TGTGCCAGTGCTAGGGGACAGTCCCAAGAGACCCAGTACTTC	CASARGQSQETQYF
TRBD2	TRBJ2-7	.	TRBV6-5	TGTGCCAGCAGTCGAGGACTAGCGGGAGCCTACGAGCAGTACTTC	CASSRGLAGAYEQYF
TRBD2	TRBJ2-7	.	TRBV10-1	TGCGCCAGCAGTGCTAGCGGAACCCGACCCTACGAGCAGTACTTC	CASSASGTRPYEQYF
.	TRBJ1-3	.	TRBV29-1	TGCAGCGTCGGAGGGACTGGGGGAATCTCTGGAAACACCATATATTTT	CSVGGTGGISGNTIYF
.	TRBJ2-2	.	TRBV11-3	TGTGCCAGCAGCCGGGGTGGGGCCGGGGAGCTGTTTTTT	CASSRGGAGELFF
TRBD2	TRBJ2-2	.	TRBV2	TGTGCCAGCAGTCCTAGCGGGAACACCGGGGAGCTGTTTTTT	CASSPSGNTGELFF
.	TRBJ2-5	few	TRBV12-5	TGTGCTAGTGGTTTGGGGTTTACTAGCTTGGAAACCCAGTACTTC	CASGLGFTSLETQYF
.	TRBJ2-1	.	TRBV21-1	TGTGCCAGCAGCAGACTAGCGGGAGTCAATGAGCAGTTCTTC	CASSRLAGVNEQFF
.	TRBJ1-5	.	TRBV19	TGTGCCACCGAATATGGTGGGGCCGGCAATCAGCCCCAGCATTTT	CATEYGGAGNQPQHF
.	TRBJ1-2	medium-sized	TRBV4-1	TGCGCCAGCAGCCAAGAGGGTGGTGGAGGCGGCTATGGCTACACCTTC	CASSQEGGGGGYGYTF
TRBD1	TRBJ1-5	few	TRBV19	TGTGCCAGTACTCATAACCGGGACAGGGGAAGCAATCAGCCCCAGCATTTT	CASTHNRDRGSNQPQHF
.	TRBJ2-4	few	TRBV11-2	TGTGCCAGCAGCGTAGGGTTCTCGGGGATAGCCAAAAACATTCAGTACTTC	CASSVGFSGIAKNIQYF
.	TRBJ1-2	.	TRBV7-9	TGTGCCAGCAGCACCGACAGGATCCCCACGACTGGCTACACCTTC	CASSTDRIPTTGYTF
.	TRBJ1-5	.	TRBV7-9	TGTGCCAGCAGCCCCGGGTTAAGGCATAACCTTAGCAATCAGCCCCAGCATTTT	CASSPGLRHNLSNQPQHF
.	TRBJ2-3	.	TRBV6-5	TGTGCCAGTAGCACAGATACGCAGTATTTT	CASSTDTQYF
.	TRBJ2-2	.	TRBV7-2	TGTGCCAGCAGCTTGCCGGGGGCCGGGGAGCTGTTTTTT	CASSLPGAGELFF
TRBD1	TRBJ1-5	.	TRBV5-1	TGCGCCAGCAGCTTGGGGGACAGGGTGGGCAATCAGCCCCAGCATTTT	CASSLGDRVGNQPQHF
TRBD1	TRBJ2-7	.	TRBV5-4	TGTGCCAGCAGCCCGGGTGGCAGGGGGCAATACGAGCAGTACTTC	CASSPGGRGQYEQYF
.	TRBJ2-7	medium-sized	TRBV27	TGTGCCAGCCGGTCGCCCGGGGTCCTCGAGCAGTACTTC	CASRSPGVLEQYF
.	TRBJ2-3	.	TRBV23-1	TGCGCCAGCAGTCAAAGTAGGGGGGCAGATACGCAGTATTTT	CASSQSRGADTQYF
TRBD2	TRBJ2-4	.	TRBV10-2	TGCGCCAGCATTTTTAGTCCGGGAGGGAAAAACATTCAGTACTTC	CASIFSPGGKNIQYF
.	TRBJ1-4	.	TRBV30	TGTGCCTGGAGTCCACACCCCCGGGGGGGGGAAAAACTGTTTTTT	CAWSPHPRGGEKLFF
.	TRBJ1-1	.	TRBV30	TGTGCCTGGAGTCCAACATCGGGACATAGAAACACTGAAGCTTTCTTT	CAWSPTSGHRNTEAFF
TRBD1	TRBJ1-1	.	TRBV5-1	TGCGCCAGCAGCTTGGCCGGGACAGCAGTGAACACTGAAGCTTTCTTT	CASSLAGTAVNTEAFF
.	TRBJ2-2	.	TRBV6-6	TGTGCCAGCAGGGAGGGCACCGGGGAGCTGTTTTTT	CASREGTGELFF
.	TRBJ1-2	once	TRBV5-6	TGTGCCAGCAGCAAAGACGGGCGGGGTTGGTATGGCTACACCTTC	CASSKDGRGWYGYTF
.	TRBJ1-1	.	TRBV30	TGTGCCTGGAGGGAACAGGGCGAAGCTTTCTTT	CAWREQGEAFF
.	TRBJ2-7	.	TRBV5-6	TGTGCCAGCAGCTTTTTTGGTCTCTCCTACGAGCAGTACTTC	CASSFFGLSYEQYF
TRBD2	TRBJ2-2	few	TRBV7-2	TGTGCCAGCAGCTTAGCCGGGAGGGCCGGGGAGCTGTTTTTT	CASSLAGRAGELFF
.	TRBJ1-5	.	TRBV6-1	TGTGCCAGCAGTGGGGGGGCAGGCAATCAGCCCCAGCATTTT	CASSGGAGNQPQHF
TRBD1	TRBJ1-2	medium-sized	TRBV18	TGTGCCAGCTCAATGACCTCGACAGGGGGCGCCCAGGGCTATGGCTACACCTTC	CASSMTSTGGAQGYGYTF
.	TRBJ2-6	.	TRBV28	TGTGCCAGCAGGGACCTGGGCCTATCTGGGGCCAACGTCCTGACTTTC	CASRDLGLSGANVLTF
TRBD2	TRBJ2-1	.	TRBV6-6	TGTGCCAGCAGTTTAGCGGGTGGGATTAACAATGAGCAGTTCTTC	CASSLAGGINNEQFF
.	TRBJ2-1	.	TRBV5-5	TGTGCCAGCAGCTTCGTGGGAGTGGGCGGGGGCAGCTCCTACAATGAGCAGTTCTTC	CASSFVGVGGGSSYNEQFF
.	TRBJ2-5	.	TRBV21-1	TGTGCCAGCAGCGACATGGGGGCTAGCGGGAGTGGAGAGACCCAGTACTTC	CASSDMGASGSGETQYF
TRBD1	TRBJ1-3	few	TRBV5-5	TGTGCCAGCAGCCACAGGACAGGCTCTGGAAACACCATATATTTT	CASSHRTGSGNTIYF
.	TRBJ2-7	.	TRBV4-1	TGCGCCAGCAGCCTTGGGCCTTTGGGGGAGCAGTACTTC	CASSLGPLGEQYF
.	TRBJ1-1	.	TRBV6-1	TGTGCCAGCATTCTCGGTAGGGGCCCTAACACTGAAGCTTTCTTT	CASILGRGPNTEAFF
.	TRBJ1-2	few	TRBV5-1	TGCGCCAGCAGCTTTCAGGGCCACAACTATGGCTACACCTTC	CASSFQGHNYGYTF
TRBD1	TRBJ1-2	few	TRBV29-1	TGCAGCGTTTCCGGGACAGGCGAAAATGGCTACACCTTC	CSVSGTGENGYTF
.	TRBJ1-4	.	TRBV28	TGTGCCAGCAGTTTGACAGTTGGGCTTGAAAAACTGTTTTTT	CASSLTVGLEKLFF
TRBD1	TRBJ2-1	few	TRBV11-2	TGTGCCAGCAGCACTCGGCCGGGACAGGGGTACAATGAGCAGTTCTTC	CASSTRPGQGYNEQFF
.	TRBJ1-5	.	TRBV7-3	TGTGCCAGCAGCTTAATGGGGAGGCCCACTCGTCAGCCCCAGCATTTT	CASSLMGRPTRQPQHF
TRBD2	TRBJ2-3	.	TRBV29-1	TGCAGCGTTGACACTAGCGGCTCTACATTCGATACGCAGTATTTT	CSVDTSGSTFDTQYF
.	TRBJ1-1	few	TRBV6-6	TGTGCCAGCAGTTACCTCGGAACGACTTTCTTT	CASSYLGTTFF
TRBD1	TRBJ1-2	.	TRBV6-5	TGTGCCAGCAGTCCCCGGGACAGCTATGGCTACACCTTC	CASSPRDSYGYTF
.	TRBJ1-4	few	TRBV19	TGTGCCAGTAGTACTCTACGGGGCTCATCAACTAATGAAAAACTGTTTTTT	CASSTLRGSSTNEKLFF
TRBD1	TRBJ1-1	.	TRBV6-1	TGTGCCAGCAAGCAAACAGGGGGCCGGGTCACTGAAGCTTTCTTT	CASKQTGGRVTEAFF